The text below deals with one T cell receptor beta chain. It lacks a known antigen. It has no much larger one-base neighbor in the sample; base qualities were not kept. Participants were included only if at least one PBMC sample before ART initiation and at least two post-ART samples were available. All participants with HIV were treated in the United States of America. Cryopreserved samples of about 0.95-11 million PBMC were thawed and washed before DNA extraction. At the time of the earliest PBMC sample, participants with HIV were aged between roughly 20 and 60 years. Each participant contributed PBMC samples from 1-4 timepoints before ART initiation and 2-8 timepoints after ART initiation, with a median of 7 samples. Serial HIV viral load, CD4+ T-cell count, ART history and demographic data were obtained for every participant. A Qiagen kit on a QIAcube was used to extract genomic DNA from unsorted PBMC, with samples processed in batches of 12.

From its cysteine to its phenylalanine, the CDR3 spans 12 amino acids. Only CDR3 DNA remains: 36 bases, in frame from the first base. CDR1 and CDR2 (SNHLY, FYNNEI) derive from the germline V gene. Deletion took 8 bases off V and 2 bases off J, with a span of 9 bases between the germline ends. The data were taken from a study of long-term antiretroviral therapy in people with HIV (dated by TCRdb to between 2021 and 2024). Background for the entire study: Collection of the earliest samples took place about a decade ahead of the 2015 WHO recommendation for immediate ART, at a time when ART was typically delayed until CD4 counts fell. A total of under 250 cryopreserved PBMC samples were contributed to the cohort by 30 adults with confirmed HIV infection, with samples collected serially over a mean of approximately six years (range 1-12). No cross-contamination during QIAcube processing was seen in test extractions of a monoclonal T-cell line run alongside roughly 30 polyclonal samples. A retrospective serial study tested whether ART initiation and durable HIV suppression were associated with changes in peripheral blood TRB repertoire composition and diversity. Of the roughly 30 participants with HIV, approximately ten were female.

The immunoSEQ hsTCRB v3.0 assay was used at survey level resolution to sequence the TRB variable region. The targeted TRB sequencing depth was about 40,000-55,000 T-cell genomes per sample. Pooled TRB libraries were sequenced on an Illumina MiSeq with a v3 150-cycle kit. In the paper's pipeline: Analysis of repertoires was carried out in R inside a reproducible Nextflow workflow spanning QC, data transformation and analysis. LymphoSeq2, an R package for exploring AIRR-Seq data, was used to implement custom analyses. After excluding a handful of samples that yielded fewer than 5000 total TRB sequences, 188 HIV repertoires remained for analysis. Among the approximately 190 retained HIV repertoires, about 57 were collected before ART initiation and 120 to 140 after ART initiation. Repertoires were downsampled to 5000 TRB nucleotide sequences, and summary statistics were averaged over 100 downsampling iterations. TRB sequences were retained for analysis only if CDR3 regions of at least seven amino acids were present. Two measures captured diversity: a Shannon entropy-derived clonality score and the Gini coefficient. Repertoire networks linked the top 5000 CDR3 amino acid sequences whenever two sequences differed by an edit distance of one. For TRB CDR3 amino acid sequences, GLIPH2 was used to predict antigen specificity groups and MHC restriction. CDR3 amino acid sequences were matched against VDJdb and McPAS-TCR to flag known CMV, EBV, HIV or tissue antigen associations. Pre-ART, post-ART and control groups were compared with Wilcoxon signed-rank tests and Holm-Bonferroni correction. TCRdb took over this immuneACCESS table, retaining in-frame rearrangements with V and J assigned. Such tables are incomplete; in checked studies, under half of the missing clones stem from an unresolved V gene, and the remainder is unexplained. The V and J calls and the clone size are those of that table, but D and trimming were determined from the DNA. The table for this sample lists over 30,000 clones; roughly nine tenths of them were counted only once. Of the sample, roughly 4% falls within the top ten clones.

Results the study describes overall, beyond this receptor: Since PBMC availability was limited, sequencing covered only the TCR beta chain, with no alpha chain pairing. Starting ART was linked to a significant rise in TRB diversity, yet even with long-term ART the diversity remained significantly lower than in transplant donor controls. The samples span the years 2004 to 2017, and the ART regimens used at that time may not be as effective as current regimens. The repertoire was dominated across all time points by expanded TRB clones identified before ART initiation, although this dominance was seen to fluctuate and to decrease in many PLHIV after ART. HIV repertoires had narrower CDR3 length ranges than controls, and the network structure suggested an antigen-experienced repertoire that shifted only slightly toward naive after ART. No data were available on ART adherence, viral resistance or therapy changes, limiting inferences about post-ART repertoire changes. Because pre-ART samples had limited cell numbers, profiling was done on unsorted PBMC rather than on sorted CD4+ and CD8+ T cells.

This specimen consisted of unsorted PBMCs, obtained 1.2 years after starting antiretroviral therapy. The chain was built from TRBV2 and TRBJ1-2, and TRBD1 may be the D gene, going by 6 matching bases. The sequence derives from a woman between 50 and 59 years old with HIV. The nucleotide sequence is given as TGTGCCAGCCGAGGGGGAAACTATGGCTACACCTTC. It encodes CASRGGNYGYTF. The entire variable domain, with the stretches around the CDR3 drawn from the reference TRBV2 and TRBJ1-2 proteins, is EPEVTQTPSHQVTQMGQEVILRCVPISNHLYFYWYRQILGQKVEFLVSFYNNEISEKSEIFDDQFSVERPDGSNFTLKIRSTKLEDSAMYFCASRGGNYGYTFGSGTRLTVV.